A single TCR beta chain is shown here with its context. As yet, its antigen is unknown. Healthy bone marrow donors made up the cohort. The data are from a study of cytomegalovirus exposure and HLA in healthy donors. PCR was performed using 60 Vbeta and 13 Jbeta primers. In the authors' workflow: A later analysis counted 80 million or so unique TCR beta chains, around 10 million shared. This table comes from immunoSEQ multiplex PCR, and its TCRdb copy is limited to in-frame clones, with some not included. V and J calls and clone size are those listed in that table; D and trimming were worked out from the DNA. This sample has around 150,000 clones, with roughly 79% found just once. Whole-study results and caveats: Later on, an analysis tied 15,000 to 20,000 TCR beta sequences to HLA alleles at 0.05 false discovery rate.

The receptor was derived from a man aged 50 or older in good health and CMV-seropositive. The sequencing input was PBMCs.

The CDR3 spells CASSSLVRGRSYEQYF. The CDR3 DNA is TGTGCCAGCAGCTCGCTCGTCCGGGGTCGCTCCTACGAGCAGTACTTC. V gene TRBV11-2 combines with J gene TRBJ2-7, with D perhaps matching TRBD2 (5 bases). This CDR3 region has 16 residues. V was clipped by 4 bases and J by 0 bases, with 16 bases between them. Germline V lookup: CDR1 SGHAT, CDR2 FQNNGV. Full variable domain (missing parts from reference TRBV11-2 and TRBJ2-7): EAGVAQSPRYKIIEKRQSVAFWCNPISGHATLYWYQQILGQGPKLLIQFQNNGVVDDSQLPKDRFSAERLKGVDSTLKIQPAKLEDSAVYLCASSSLVRGRSYEQYFGPGTRLTVT.